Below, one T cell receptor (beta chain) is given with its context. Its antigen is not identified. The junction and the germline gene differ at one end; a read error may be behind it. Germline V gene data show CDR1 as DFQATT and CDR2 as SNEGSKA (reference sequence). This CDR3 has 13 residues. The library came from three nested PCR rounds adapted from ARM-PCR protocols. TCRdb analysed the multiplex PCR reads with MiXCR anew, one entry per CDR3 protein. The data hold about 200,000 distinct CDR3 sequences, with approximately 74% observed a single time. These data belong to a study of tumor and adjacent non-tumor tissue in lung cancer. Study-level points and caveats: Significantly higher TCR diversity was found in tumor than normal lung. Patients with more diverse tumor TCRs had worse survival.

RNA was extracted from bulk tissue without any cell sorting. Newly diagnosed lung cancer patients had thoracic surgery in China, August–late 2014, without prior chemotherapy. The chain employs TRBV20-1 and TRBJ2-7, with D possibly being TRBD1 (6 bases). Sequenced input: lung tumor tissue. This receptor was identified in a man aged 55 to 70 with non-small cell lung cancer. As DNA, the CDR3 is TGCAATGCTAAAGTGTTTAACAGGGACGAGCAGTACTTC. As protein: CNAKVFNRDEQYF.